The text below deals with one T cell receptor beta chain. Its antigen is not known. This entry belongs to a study of beta chain bispecific antibodies for T cell cancers. About the research overall: Surface TRBV12 (TRBV12-3) was on Jurkat, TRBV5-5 on HPB-ALL. Study-level points and caveats: In these mixed samples, most targeted TRBV reads derived from the leukemia cell line. Non-targeted, unrelated TRBV family members appeared unchanged. Anti-TRBV12 exposure, compared with anti-CD19, reduced the TRBV12-3 proportion of TRBV signal by roughly 99%.

Expansion lasted 3 days, with either anti-CD3 antibody OKT3 or CD3/CD28 beads. CDR3 length: 15 residues. CDR1 is MNHNS, CDR2 SASEGT, per germline. V dropped 2 bases and J dropped 7 bases, with 12 bases sitting between them. Unique molecular identifier barcodes measured each clonotype's abundance. TCRdb redid the calling of the 5' RACE reads with MiXCR, one entry per CDR3 protein. This table holds 20,000 to 25,000 distinct CDR3 sequences, approximately 2% found once. The sequence was collected from a human donor in good health. Some clones in this sample may be carry-over from other donors' samples. The sequencing here drew on healthy donor T cells cultured with leukemia cells, taken from a culture containing a bispecific antibody targeting TCR Vbeta12. The V gene is TRBV6-1, the J gene TRBJ1-6, with D hard to call. CDR3 region: CASSEWMSANSPLHF. The CDR3 coding sequence is TGTGCCAGCAGTGAATGGATGTCAGCCAATTCACCCCTCCACTTT.